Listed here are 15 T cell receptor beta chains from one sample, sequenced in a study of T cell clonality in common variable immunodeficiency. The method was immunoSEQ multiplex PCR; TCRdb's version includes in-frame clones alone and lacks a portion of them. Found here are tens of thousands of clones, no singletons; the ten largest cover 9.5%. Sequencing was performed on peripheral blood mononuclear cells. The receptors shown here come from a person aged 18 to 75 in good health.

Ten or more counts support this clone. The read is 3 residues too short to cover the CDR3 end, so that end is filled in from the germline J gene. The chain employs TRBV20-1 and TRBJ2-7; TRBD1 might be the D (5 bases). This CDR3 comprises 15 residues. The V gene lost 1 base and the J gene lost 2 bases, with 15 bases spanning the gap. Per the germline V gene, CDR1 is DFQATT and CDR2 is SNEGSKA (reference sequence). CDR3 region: CSARAQGAPTYEQYF. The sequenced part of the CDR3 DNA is TGCAGTGCTAGAGCCCAAGGGGCACCCACCTACGAG.

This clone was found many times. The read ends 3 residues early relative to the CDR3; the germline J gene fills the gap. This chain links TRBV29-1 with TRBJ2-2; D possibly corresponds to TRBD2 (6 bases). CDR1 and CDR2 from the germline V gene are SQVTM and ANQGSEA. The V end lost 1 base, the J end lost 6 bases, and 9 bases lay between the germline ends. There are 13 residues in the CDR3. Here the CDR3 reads CSVEVTSSGELFF. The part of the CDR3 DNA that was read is TGCAGCGTTGAAGTTACTAGCTCCGGGGAG.

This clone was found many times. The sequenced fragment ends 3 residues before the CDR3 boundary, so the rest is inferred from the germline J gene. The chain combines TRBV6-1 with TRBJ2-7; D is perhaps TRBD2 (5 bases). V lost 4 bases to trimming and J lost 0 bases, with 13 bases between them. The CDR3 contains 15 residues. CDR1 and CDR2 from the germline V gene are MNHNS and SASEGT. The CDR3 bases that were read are TGTGCCAGCAGTGTTACAGTCGGGGTCTCCTACGAG. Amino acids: CASSVTVGVSYE. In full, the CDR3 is CASSVTVGVSYEQYF.

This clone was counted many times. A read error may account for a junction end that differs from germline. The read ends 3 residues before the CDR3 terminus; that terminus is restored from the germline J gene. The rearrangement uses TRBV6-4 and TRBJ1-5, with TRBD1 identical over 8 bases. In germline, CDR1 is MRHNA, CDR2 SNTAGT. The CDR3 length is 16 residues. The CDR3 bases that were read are TGTGCCAGCAGTCACTCTACGGGACAGGGCAATCAGCCC. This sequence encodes CASSHSTGQGNQP. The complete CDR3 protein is CASSHSTGQGNQPQHF.

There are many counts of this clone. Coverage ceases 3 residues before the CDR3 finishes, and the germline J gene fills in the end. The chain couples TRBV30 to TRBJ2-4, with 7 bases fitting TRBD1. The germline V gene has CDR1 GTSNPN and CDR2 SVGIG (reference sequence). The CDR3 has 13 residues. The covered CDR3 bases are TGTGCTAGTACCCCCGGACAGGAGTTTCTT. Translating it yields CASTPGQEFL. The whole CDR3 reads CASTPGQEFLQYF.

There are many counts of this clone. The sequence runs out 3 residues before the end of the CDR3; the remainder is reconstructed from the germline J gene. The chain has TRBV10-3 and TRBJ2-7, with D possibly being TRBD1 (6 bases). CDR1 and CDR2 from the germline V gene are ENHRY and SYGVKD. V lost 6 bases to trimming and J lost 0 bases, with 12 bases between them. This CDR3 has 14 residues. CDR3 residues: CAIRGAVSSYEQYF. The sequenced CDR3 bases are TGTGCCATCAGGGGGGCAGTGAGCTCCTACGAG.

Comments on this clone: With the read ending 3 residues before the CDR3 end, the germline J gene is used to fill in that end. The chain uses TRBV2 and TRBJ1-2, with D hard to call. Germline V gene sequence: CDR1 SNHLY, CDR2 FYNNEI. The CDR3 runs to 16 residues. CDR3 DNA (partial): TGTGCCAGCTATCAAGCGGGTGCCCAAGGTCGGAATGAC. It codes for CASYQAGAQGRND. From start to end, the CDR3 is CASYQAGAQGRNDYTF.

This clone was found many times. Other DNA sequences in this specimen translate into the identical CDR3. CDR3 protein: CASSMGQGAGTGELFF. CDR3 DNA, as far as it was read: TGTGCCAGTAGTATGGGGCAGGGGGCTGGAACCGGGGAG. V usage is TRBV19 and J usage is TRBJ2-2; 8 bases line up with TRBD1. The read gets to within 3 residues of the CDR3 end, and the germline J gene fills in the rest. The V and J ends lost 3 bases and 5 bases, in that order; junction bases with no gene match: 8. Germline-derived CDR1 and CDR2 are LNHDA and SQIVND (reference sequence). The CDR3 is made up of 16 amino acids.

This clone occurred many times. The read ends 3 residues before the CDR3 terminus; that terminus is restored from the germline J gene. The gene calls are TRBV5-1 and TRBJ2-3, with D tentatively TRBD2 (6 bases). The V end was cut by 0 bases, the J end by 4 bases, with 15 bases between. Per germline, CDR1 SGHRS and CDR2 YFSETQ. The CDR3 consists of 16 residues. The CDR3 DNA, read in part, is TGCGCCAGCAGCTTGGGGACTACCTCGCCGTCAGATACG. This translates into CASSLGTTSPSDT. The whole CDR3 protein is CASSLGTTSPSDTQYF.

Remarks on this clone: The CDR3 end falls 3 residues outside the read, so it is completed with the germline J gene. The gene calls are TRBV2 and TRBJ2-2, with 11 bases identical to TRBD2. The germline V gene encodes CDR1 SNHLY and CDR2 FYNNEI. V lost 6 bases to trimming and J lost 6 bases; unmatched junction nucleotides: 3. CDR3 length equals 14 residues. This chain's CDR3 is CASSVGLAAGELFF. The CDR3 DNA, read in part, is TGTGCCAGCAGCGTGGGACTAGCGGCCGGGGAG.

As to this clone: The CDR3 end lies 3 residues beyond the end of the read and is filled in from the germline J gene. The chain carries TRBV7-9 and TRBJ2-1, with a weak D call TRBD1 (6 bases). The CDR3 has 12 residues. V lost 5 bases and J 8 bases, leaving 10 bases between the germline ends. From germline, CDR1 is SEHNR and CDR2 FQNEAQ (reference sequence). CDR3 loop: CASSLQGHEQFF. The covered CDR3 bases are TGTGCCAGCAGCCTACAGGGCCATGAG.

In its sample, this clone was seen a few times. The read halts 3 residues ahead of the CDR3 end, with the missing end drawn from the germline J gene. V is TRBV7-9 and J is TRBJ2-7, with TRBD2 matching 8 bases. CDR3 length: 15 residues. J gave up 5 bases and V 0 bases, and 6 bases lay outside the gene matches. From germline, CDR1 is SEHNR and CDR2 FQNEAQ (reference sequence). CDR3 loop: CASSLAGGGKHEQYF. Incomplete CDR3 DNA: TGTGCCAGCAGCTTAGCCGGGGGGGGGAAACACGAG.

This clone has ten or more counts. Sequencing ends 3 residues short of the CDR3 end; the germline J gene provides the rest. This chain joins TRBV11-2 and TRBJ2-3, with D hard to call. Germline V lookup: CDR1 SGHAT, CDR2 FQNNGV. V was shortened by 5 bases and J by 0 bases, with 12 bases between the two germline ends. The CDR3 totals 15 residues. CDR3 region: CASSATGSSTDTQYF. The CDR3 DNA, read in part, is TGTGCCAGCAGCGCTACCGGGTCTAGCACAGATACG.

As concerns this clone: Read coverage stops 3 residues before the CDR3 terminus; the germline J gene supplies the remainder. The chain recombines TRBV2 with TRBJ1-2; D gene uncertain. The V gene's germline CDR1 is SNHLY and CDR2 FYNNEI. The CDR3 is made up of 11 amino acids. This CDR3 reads CASKEDNDYTF. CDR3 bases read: TGTGCCAGCAAGGAAGACAATGAC.

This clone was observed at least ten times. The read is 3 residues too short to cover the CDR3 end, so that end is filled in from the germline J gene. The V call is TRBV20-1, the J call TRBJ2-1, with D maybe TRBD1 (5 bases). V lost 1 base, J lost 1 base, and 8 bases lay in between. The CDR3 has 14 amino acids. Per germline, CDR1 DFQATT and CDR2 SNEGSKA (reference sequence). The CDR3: CSARGQLSYNEQFF. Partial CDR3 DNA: TGCAGTGCTAGAGGACAGCTTTCCTACAATGAG.